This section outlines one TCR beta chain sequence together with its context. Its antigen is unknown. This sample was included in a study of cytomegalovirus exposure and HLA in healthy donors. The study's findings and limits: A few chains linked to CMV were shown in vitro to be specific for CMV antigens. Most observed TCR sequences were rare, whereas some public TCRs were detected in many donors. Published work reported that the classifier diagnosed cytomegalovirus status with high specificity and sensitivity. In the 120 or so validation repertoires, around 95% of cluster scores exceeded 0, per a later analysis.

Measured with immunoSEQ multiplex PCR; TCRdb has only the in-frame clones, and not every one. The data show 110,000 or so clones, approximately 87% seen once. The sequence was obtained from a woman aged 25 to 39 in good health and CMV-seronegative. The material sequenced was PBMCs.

This CDR3 is CATMGGGYGYTF. The DNA for the CDR3 is TGTGCCACCATGGGCGGGGGCTATGGCTACACCTTC. The rearrangement joins TRBV6-5 to TRBJ1-2, with D possibly matching TRBD1 (5 bases). The V gene lost 10 bases and the J gene lost 4 bases, with 13 bases spanning the gap. The CDR3 loop spans 12 amino acids. CDR1 is MNHEY, CDR2 SVGAGI, per germline.